The rows below give T cell receptor beta chains drawn from one sample of a study of blood T cell repertoires in COVID-19. The assay was immunoSEQ multiplex PCR, and TCRdb's table has in-frame clones only and misses some. The sample shows hundreds of thousands of clones, roughly 86% of them seen only once. Sequenced sample: peripheral blood. The receptor set was obtained from a woman aged 60-75 years who had recovered from COVID-19. The CDR3 runs from the conserved cysteine through the conserved F or W. The order of the fields is D gene, clone size, V gene, CDR3 length, J gene, CDR3 DNA, CDR3 protein. D genes are given only for firm matches. Only some rows state a clone size, as once, few, many or a class for expanded clones.

D: .
size: .
V: TRBV28
length: 17
J: TRBJ1-1
DNA: TGTGCCAGCAGTTATCCCCTCACGACAGGCGAGAACACTGAAGCTTTCTTT
CDR3: CASSYPLTTGENTEAFF

D: TRBD1
size: once
V: TRBV27
length: 16
J: TRBJ2-7
DNA: TGTGCCAGCAGTTTGTTCCCGGGACAGGGGATTGTCGAGCAGTACTTC
CDR3: CASSLFPGQGIVEQYF

D: TRBD1
size: .
V: TRBV19
length: 16
J: TRBJ1-2
DNA: TGTGCCAGTAGTATTATCCTCGGACAGGTCACCTATGGCTACACCTTC
CDR3: CASSIILGQVTYGYTF

D: .
size: .
V: TRBV19
length: 13
J: TRBJ2-5
DNA: TGTGCCAGTTCATCTTTAGGCGGAGAGACCCAGTACTTC
CDR3: CASSSLGGETQYF

D: TRBD1
size: once
V: TRBV6-2/TRBV6-3
length: 16
J: TRBJ1-6
DNA: TGTGCCAGCAGTACCAGGGACAGGGGGCTTTGGTCACCCCTCCACTTT
CDR3: CASSTRDRGLWSPLHF

D: .
size: .
V: TRBV12-3/TRBV12-4
length: 13
J: TRBJ2-7
DNA: TGTGCCAGCAGTTTGACAGTTACCCACGAGCAGTACTTC
CDR3: CASSLTVTHEQYF

D: .
size: .
V: TRBV3-1/TRBV3-2
length: 15
J: TRBJ2-3
DNA: TGTGCCAGCAGCCACCGGGGGGCAAGGACAGATACGCAGTATTTT
CDR3: CASSHRGARTDTQYF

D: .
size: .
V: TRBV4-1
length: 17
J: TRBJ1-3
DNA: TGCGCCAGCAGCCAACCAGGGTTTCACATCTCTGGAAACACCATATATTTT
CDR3: CASSQPGFHISGNTIYF

D: .
size: .
V: TRBV4-2
length: 14
J: TRBJ2-3
DNA: TGTGCCAGTGGCGGGGCAGCTAGCACAGATACGCAGTATTTT
CDR3: CASGGAASTDTQYF

D: .
size: few
V: TRBV28
length: 13
J: TRBJ1-6
DNA: TGTGCCAGCAGTTTTCGGGGTTGGGCACCCCTCCACTTT
CDR3: CASSFRGWAPLHF

D: .
size: few
V: TRBV7-9
length: 14
J: TRBJ2-2
DNA: TGTGCCAGCAGCTTTGACATGACGACCGGGGAGCTGTTTTTT
CDR3: CASSFDMTTGELFF